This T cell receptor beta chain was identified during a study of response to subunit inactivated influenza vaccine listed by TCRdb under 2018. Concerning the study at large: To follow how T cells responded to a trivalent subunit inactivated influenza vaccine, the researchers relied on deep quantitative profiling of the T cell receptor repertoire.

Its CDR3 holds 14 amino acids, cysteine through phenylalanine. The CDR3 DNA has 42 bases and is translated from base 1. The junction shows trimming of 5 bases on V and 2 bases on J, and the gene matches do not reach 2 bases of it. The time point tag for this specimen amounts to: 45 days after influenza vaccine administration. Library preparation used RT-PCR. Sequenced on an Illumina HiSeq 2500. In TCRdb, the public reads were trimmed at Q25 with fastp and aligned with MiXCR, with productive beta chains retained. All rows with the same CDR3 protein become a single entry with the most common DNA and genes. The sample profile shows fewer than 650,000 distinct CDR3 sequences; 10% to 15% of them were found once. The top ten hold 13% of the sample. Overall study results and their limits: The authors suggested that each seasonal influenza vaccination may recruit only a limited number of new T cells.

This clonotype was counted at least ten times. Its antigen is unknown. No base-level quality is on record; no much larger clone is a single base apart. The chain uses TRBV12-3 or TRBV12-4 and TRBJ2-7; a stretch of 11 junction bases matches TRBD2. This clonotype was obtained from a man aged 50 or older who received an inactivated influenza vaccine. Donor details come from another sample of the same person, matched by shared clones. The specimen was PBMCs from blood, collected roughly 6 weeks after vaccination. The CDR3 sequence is CASSNSGGAYEQYF. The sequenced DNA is TGTGCCAGCAGTAATAGCGGGGGGGCCTACGAGCAGTACTTC.